The T cell receptor (beta chain) under discussion was sequenced for a study of cytomegalovirus exposure and HLA in healthy donors. General study findings and limits: A few V segments could not be told apart, such as TRBV6-2 and TRBV6-3, and were left out. Rare sequences made up most TCRs, while some public TCRs were found in many donors.

Of note for this clone: The antigen is not known.

Trimming shortened V by 4 bases and J by 0 bases, and 7 bases separated the two germline ends. Germline loops: CDR1 SGHDT, CDR2 YYEEEE. The CDR3 contains 14 residues. The PCR used 60 Vbeta and 13 Jbeta primers. The method was immunoSEQ multiplex PCR; TCRdb's version includes in-frame clones alone and lacks a portion of them. The repertoire includes 150,000 to 200,000 clones, about 75% of them detected once, and about 14% sits in the top ten. The sequencing sample was made of PBMCs. The J gene is TRBJ2-2, the V gene TRBV5-6; D is undetermined. The source of this sequence is a man aged 45-65 years in good health and CMV-seropositive. CDR3 DNA: TGTGCCAGCAGCCCTAATCCGAACACCGGGGAGCTGTTTTTT. This gives the protein CASSPNPNTGELFF.